This passage covers 9 T cell receptor beta chains from one sample sequenced in a study of metastatic and nonmetastatic thyroid tumors. Each patient went into thyroid surgery without having received any treatment. MiXCR re-clonotyped the PCR reads for TCRdb. The table shows about 20,000 clones, with 15% to 20% occurring only once. Input material: tumor tissue. The receptors derive from a female donor with papillary thyroid cancer or a benign thyroid nodule (not recorded which). Some clones in this sample may be carry-over from other donors' samples.

To note about this clone: Compared with germline, one end of the junction differs, possibly owing to a read error. This chain uses TRBV25-1 with TRBJ1-6; tentative D call: TRBD1 (5 bases). Germline CDR1 and CDR2: MGHDK and SYGVNS. The CDR3 runs to 13 residues. The DNA of the CDR3 is TGTGCCAGCAGGGACAACTATAATTCAACCCTGCACTTT. Translation: CASRDNYNSTLHF.

By sample fraction, this clone is medium-sized (0.01 to 0.1%). This sequence joins TRBV15 and TRBJ2-7; 7 bases are shared with TRBD2. Trimming at V came to 0 bases and at J to 3 bases, leaving 8 bases not matched to a gene. Per germline, CDR1 LNHNV and CDR2 YYDKDF (reference sequence). This CDR3 region has 16 residues. CDR3 in amino acids: CATSRDSASGNYEQYF. The CDR3 DNA reads TGTGCCACCAGCAGAGATTCGGCTAGCGGCAACTACGAGCAGTACTTC.

Ten or more counts support this clone. This chain connects TRBV3-1 to TRBJ2-5; D is perhaps TRBD1 or TRBD2 (6 bases each). The CDR3 totals 18 residues. Trimming stripped 2 bases from V and 1 base from J, with 20 bases between. CDR1 is LGHDT and CDR2 is YNNKEL in the germline V gene (reference sequence). The CDR3 DNA reads TGTGCCAGCAGCCAAATTGGTCGGGGGCTGGATCTCCAAGAGACCCAGTACTTC. It codes for CASSQIGRGLDLQETQYF.

Relative to its sample, this clone is medium-sized. The chain is built from TRBV6-1 and TRBJ1-1, with TRBD1 as a possible D gene (5 bases). The V gene lost 10 bases and the J gene lost 2 bases, with 17 bases spanning the gap. CDR3 size: 14 residues. Germline loops: CDR1 MNHNS, CDR2 SASEGT. The CDR3 coding sequence is TGTGCCACCTCCCGGGACCCCCTAAACACTGAAGCTTTCTTT. Translation gives CATSRDPLNTEAFF.

This clone came up many times. Other nucleotide sequences in the sample specify the same CDR3. The chain combines TRBV14 with TRBJ2-3, with 9 bases that match TRBD2. V gave up 1 base and J gave up 6 bases; unmatched junction bases: 5. The germline gives CDR1 SGHDN, CDR2 FVKESK. The CDR3 contains 15 residues. CDR3 residues: CASSQGSSGSDTQYF. CDR3 in DNA: TGTGCCAGCAGCCAAGGGAGTAGCGGGAGCGATACGCAGTATTTT.

This clone has ten or more counts. The chain uses TRBV28 and TRBJ2-1, with 7 positions matching TRBD1. V was pared by 10 bases and J by 7 bases, with 10 bases of the junction left unmatched. This CDR3 is built from 13 residues. CDR1 MDHEN and CDR2 SYDVKM come from the germline V gene. As DNA, the CDR3 is TGTGCCACCTACAGGGGTGCGAAGAATGAGCAGTTCTTC. It specifies CATYRGAKNEQFF.

This clone showed up just a few times. The CDR3 nucleotides are TGTGCCAGCAGCTTGGGAAGGGTGGGCAACGAAAAACTGTTTTTT. Protein sequence: CASSLGRVGNEKLFF. The chain links TRBV5-4 to TRBJ1-4; no clear D. The CDR3 sequence is 15 residues long. The V gene lost 0 bases and the J gene lost 8 bases, with 14 bases spanning the gap. CDR1 and CDR2 from the germline V gene are SGHNT and YYREEE (reference sequence). Complete variable domain (other parts from reference TRBV5-4 and TRBJ1-4): ETGVTQSPTHLIKTRGQQVTLRCSSQSGHNTVSWYQQALGQGPQFIFQYYREEENGRGNFPPRFSGLQFPNYSSELNVNALELDDSALYLCASSLGRVGNEKLFFGSGTQLSVL.

This clone has more than one count but fewer than ten. One end of the junction is discordant with germline, which a read error may explain. This sequence joins TRBV19 and TRBJ2-3; 10 positions match TRBD1. Germline loops: CDR1 LNHDA, CDR2 SQIVND (reference sequence). The CDR3 is 15 amino acids. This CDR3 reads CVSITRDRGLDTQYF. CDR3 bases: TGTGTCAGTATTACCCGGGACAGGGGATTGGATACGCAGTATTTT.

J is TRBJ1-6 and V is TRBV20-1; no clear D gene. The germline CDR1 and CDR2 sequences are DFQATT and SNEGSKA (reference sequence). The CDR3 contains 17 residues. The V end lost 8 bases, the J end lost 0 bases, and 20 bases lay between the germline ends. CDR3 region: CSSDTWGDHSYNSPLHF. In DNA, the CDR3 is TGCAGTTCCGATACTTGGGGAGATCACTCCTATAATTCACCCCTCCACTTT.